This is a list of T cell receptor beta chains from one sample in a study of shared clonotypes between healthy human individuals. Repertoires were generated with immunoSEQ multiplex PCR, while TCRdb's copy carries only in-frame clones and drops some. The sample lists under 2,500,000 clones, more than 90% occurring once. The sequenced sample consisted of naive CD4+ T cells sorted from blood. The origin of the receptors is a man aged 18 to 30 in good health. Each CDR3 is given with its conserved first and last residue. D genes are given only for firm matches. Rows may omit the clone size; those that give it use once, few, many or a size class.

clone_size j_call v_call d_call cdr3_aa cdr3_nt
NA TRBJ1-1 TRBV7-9 NA CASSFTQGFEAFF TGTGCCAGCAGCTTCACTCAGGGATTTGAAGCTTTCTTT
NA TRBJ1-3 TRBV25-1 TRBD1 CASSAAGTGTGNTIYF TGTGCCAGCAGTGCAGCTGGGACAGGGACAGGAAACACCATATATTTT
NA TRBJ2-3 TRBV5-1 TRBD1 CASSYRGQGSTDTQYF TGCGCCAGCAGCTACCGCGGACAGGGAAGCACAGATACGCAGTATTTT
NA TRBJ2-3 TRBV11-2 NA CASSSSTDTQYF TGTGCCAGCAGCTCAAGTACAGATACGCAGTATTTT
NA TRBJ2-3 TRBV7-2 TRBD2 CASSFRLSGGATDTQYF TGTGCCAGCAGCTTTCGTCTAAGCGGGGGGGCCACAGATACGCAGTATTTT
NA TRBJ2-7 TRBV28 NA CASRGAAEESYEQYF TGTGCCTCTCGAGGGGCTGCGGAGGAGTCCTACGAGCAGTACTTC
NA TRBJ2-2 TRBV25-1 NA CASEGGPGTGELFF TGTGCCAGCGAAGGGGGGCCGGGCACCGGGGAGCTGTTTTTT
NA TRBJ1-4 TRBV19 NA CASSSGTLGEKLFF TGTGCCAGTAGCTCCGGGACACTTGGAGAAAAACTGTTTTTT
NA TRBJ1-3 TRBV6-5 NA CASSYPPSGNTIYF TGTGCCAGCAGTTACCCCCCCTCTGGAAACACCATATATTTT
NA TRBJ2-5 TRBV7-9 TRBD2 CASSLLAGEGETQYF TGTGCCAGCAGCTTACTAGCGGGAGAAGGGGAGACCCAGTACTTC
NA TRBJ1-2 TRBV19 NA CASSIVAENYGYTF TGTGCCAGTAGTATAGTAGCAGAGAACTATGGCTACACCTTC
once TRBJ2-7 TRBV5-1 TRBD2 CASSLALAGADEQYF TGCGCCAGCAGCTTGGCTCTAGCGGGGGCAGACGAGCAGTACTTC
once TRBJ2-7 TRBV15 NA CATSLQQGHEQYF TGTGCCACCAGCCTTCAACAGGGCCACGAGCAGTACTTC
NA TRBJ1-1 TRBV5-4 TRBD1 CASSLPGQVRDTEAFF TGTGCCAGCAGCTTGCCCGGACAGGTTAGGGACACTGAAGCTTTCTTT
NA TRBJ2-2 TRBV9 TRBD2 CASSVGGTSLGGELFF TGTGCCAGCAGCGTAGGTGGGACTAGCCTGGGCGGGGAGCTGTTTTTT
once TRBJ1-3 TRBV9 NA CASSARGSGAAGNTIYF TGTGCCAGCAGCGCTCGTGGTTCGGGGGCGGCTGGAAACACCATATATTTT
NA TRBJ2-5 TRBV7-2 NA CASSFSGTQYF TGTGCCAGCAGCTTCTCGGGGACCCAGTACTTC
NA TRBJ2-7 TRBV5-5 NA CASSLVLWYEQYF TGTGCCAGCAGCTTGGTTTTATGGTACGAGCAGTACTTC
NA TRBJ2-7 TRBV27 NA CASSSQGIYEQYF TGTGCCAGCAGTTCACAGGGAATCTACGAGCAGTACTTC
few TRBJ1-1 TRBV19 NA CASSLRGNTEAFF TGTGCCAGTAGTTTACGGGGGAACACTGAAGCTTTCTTT
NA TRBJ1-6 TRBV5-8 TRBD1 CASSFRQGGSPLHF TGTGCCAGCAGCTTCAGACAGGGAGGTTCACCCCTCCACTTT
NA TRBJ1-1 TRBV5-1 NA CASSPAGGNTEAFF TGCGCCAGCAGCCCCGCCGGCGGGAACACTGAAGCTTTCTTT
NA TRBJ1-2 TRBV6-5 NA CASSYTVNYGYTF TGTGCCAGCAGTTATACGGTAAACTATGGCTACACCTTC
NA TRBJ1-1 TRBV11-2 NA CASGQVNTEAFF TGTGCCAGCGGCCAGGTGAACACTGAAGCTTTCTTT
once TRBJ1-4 TRBV5-1 NA CASSEAGVNEKLFF TGCGCCAGCAGCGAGGCAGGGGTTAATGAAAAACTGTTTTTT
once TRBJ2-7 TRBV2 TRBD1 CASGQGAEQYF TGTGCCAGCGGACAGGGGGCCGAGCAGTACTTC
NA TRBJ2-7 TRBV5-4 NA CASSLYQGGYEQYF TGTGCCAGCAGCTTATACCAGGGGGGATACGAGCAGTACTTC
NA TRBJ2-7 TRBV5-4 TRBD2 CASSLGTSGGSYEQYF TGTGCCAGCAGCTTGGGAACTAGCGGGGGTTCCTACGAGCAGTACTTC
NA TRBJ1-3 TRBV5-1 NA CASSNLAGNTIYF TGCGCCAGCAGCAACCTCGCTGGAAACACCATATATTTT
NA TRBJ1-2 TRBV6-1 NA CASSEVFSGGGGYTF TGTGCCAGCAGTGAAGTTTTTTCTGGGGGGGGTGGCTACACCTTC
NA TRBJ2-5 TRBV11-2 NA CASSLGTQETQYF TGTGCCAGCAGCTTAGGGACGCAAGAGACCCAGTACTTC
NA TRBJ2-1 TRBV6-1 TRBD2 CASKTPSGGRSEQFF TGTGCCAGCAAGACCCCTAGCGGGGGGAGGAGTGAGCAGTTCTTC
NA TRBJ2-4 TRBV6-5 NA CASSLEAGAKNIQYF TGTGCCAGCAGCCTCGAGGCAGGCGCGAAAAACATTCAGTACTTC
NA TRBJ2-7 TRBV7-2 NA CASSFKTGSYEQYF TGTGCCAGCAGCTTTAAGACGGGCTCCTACGAGCAGTACTTC
NA TRBJ2-5 TRBV5-1 TRBD1 CASSWSGTGIETQYF TGCGCCAGCAGCTGGTCAGGGACAGGGATAGAGACCCAGTACTTC
NA TRBJ2-7 TRBV10-3 NA CAISESGQGAYEQYF TGTGCCATCAGTGAGTCCGGCCAGGGTGCCTACGAGCAGTACTTC
NA TRBJ1-1 TRBV5-4 NA CASSIQGVKNTEAFF TGTGCCAGCAGCATACAGGGAGTGAAGAACACTGAAGCTTTCTTT
NA TRBJ2-7 TRBV18 TRBD2 CASSPIAGGNEQYF TGTGCCAGCTCACCCATAGCGGGAGGCAACGAGCAGTACTTC
NA TRBJ1-6 TRBV11-3 TRBD1 CASSRPGTGKVYSPLHF TGTGCCAGCAGTCGACCCGGGACAGGTAAGGTCTATTCACCCCTCCACTTT
NA TRBJ2-7 TRBV7-9 TRBD2 CASSLILAGGSYEQYF TGTGCCAGCAGCTTAATACTAGCGGGGGGCTCCTACGAGCAGTACTTC
NA TRBJ2-7 TRBV7-8 NA CASSLAPGAAYEQYF TGTGCCAGCAGCTTAGCGCCAGGGGCAGCCTACGAGCAGTACTTC
once TRBJ1-3 TRBV27 NA CASSLSRGGSGNTIYF TGTGCCAGCAGTTTATCGCGTGGGGGGAGCGGAAACACCATATATTTT
NA TRBJ1-2 TRBV6-5 TRBD1 CASSYAQGDTNYGYTF TGTGCCAGCAGTTACGCACAGGGGGATACTAACTATGGCTACACCTTC
NA TRBJ2-3 TRBV7-9 NA CASSLWELADTQYF TGTGCCAGCAGCCTATGGGAGTTGGCAGATACGCAGTATTTT